Each of the 22 T cell receptor beta chains below was sequenced from the same sample in a study of blood T cell repertoires in COVID-19 (dated by TCRdb to 2020 to 2021). Preparation of the library involved the immunoSEQ multiplex PCR assay. TCRdb took over this immuneACCESS table, retaining in-frame rearrangements with V and J assigned. Such tables are incomplete; in checked studies, under half of the missing clones stem from an unresolved V gene, and the remainder is unexplained. Counted in this sample were about 70,000 clones; roughly 89% of them appeared once. The top ten constitute around 8.7% of the sample. Material for sequencing was peripheral blood. The receptors originated from a man in his forties or fifties with active COVID-19.

The CDR3 DNA sequence: TGTGCCAGCAGCCAAAAGCCTGGTGAGCAGTTCTTC. Translating it yields CASSQKPGEQFF. The chain employs TRBV4-2 and TRBJ2-1; no clear D. Germline lookup yields CDR1 LGHNA and CDR2 YNFKEQ. CDR3 length: 12 residues. Between the trimmed V and J ends, which lost 2 bases and 9 bases, there was a span of 8 bases.

On this clone: Other nucleotide sequences from this sample produce the same CDR3. This chain joins TRBV2 and TRBJ1-5, with 11 bases identical to TRBD1. Germline V gene data show CDR1 as SNHLY and CDR2 as FYNNEI. With V trimmed by 4 bases and J by 7 bases, 3 bases remained unmatched. CDR3 length: 14 residues. DNA for the CDR3: TGTGCCAGCAGTGGGACAGGGGGCCGGCAGCCCCAGCATTTT. Amino acids: CASSGTGGRQPQHF.

The chain carries TRBV27 and TRBJ2-2, with D tentatively TRBD1 (7 bases). The CDR3 length is 16 residues. Germline CDR1 and CDR2: MNHEY and SMNVEV (reference sequence). V gave up 6 bases and J gave up 7 bases, with 21 bases separating them. The CDR3 bases are TGTGCCAGCAGGTCAGGGGGGACCGGGGGTTTCGGGGAGCTGTTTTTT. It encodes CASRSGGTGGFGELFF.

The V call is TRBV5-1, the J call TRBJ2-6; a possible D gene is TRBD2 (6 bases). V lost 7 bases, J lost 2 bases, and 7 bases lay in between. The CDR3 is 13 residues long. Germline CDR1 SGHRS, CDR2 YFSETQ. Here the CDR3 DNA reads TGCGCCAGCCGGGAGCCTGGGGCCAACGTCCTGACTTTC. Translation gives CASREPGANVLTF.

V gene TRBV19 combines with J gene TRBJ1-3; unclear D gene. The CDR3 has 15 residues. CDR1 is LNHDA and CDR2 is SQIVND in the germline V gene (reference sequence). V was shortened by 6 bases and J by 0 bases, with 12 bases between the two germline ends. DNA of the CDR3: TGTGCCAGTAGACGGGGAGCCCTCTCTGGAAACACCATATATTTT. Translated, it gives CASRRGALSGNTIYF.

This chain uses TRBV5-4 with TRBJ2-3, with 14 bases aligning to TRBD2. With 4 bases clipped from V and 6 bases from J, the junction kept 4 bases outside the gene matches. The CDR3 contains 15 residues. In germline, CDR1 is SGHNT, CDR2 YYREEE (reference sequence). The CDR3 sequence is CASSLTSGGADTQYF. In DNA form, the CDR3 reads TGTGCCAGCAGCCTGACTAGCGGGGGGGCCGATACGCAGTATTTT.

This chain connects TRBV30 to TRBJ2-6; perhaps D is TRBD1 or TRBD2 (5 bases each). CDR1 GTSNPN and CDR2 SVGIG come from the germline V gene (reference sequence). V was cut by 8 bases and J by 4 bases, with 12 bases left in between. CDR3 size: 13 residues. CDR3 DNA: TGTGCCGGGGCCCAGCGGGGGGCCAACGTCCTGACTTTC. Its translation: CAGAQRGANVLTF.

The rearrangement links TRBV4-1 to TRBJ2-2; 7 nucleotides match TRBD1. V lost 5 bases, J lost 1 base, and 7 bases stayed unmatched. The CDR3 length is 16 residues. Germline V gives CDR1 MGHRA, CDR2 YSYEKL. The CDR3 DNA is TGCGCCAGCAGCTATTTCAGGGGGAAGAACACCGGGGAGCTGTTTTTT. It is translated as CASSYFRGKNTGELFF.

V gene TRBV10-1 combines with J gene TRBJ2-2; 8 bases match TRBD1. V lost 6 bases, J lost 6 bases, and 9 bases stayed unmatched. CDR3 length: 15 residues. The germline V gene has CDR1 WNHNN and CDR2 SYGVQD (reference sequence). The CDR3 region has the DNA TGCGCCAGCAGCTCGGACAGGGCCGTAGCCGGGGAGCTGTTTTTT. Encoded protein: CASSSDRAVAGELFF.

The V call is TRBV6-2 or TRBV6-3, the J call TRBJ2-2, with a tentative D call TRBD2 (5 bases). Between the trimmed V and J ends, which lost 2 bases and 7 bases, there was a span of 17 bases. Germline V CDR1 and CDR2: MNHEY, SVGEGT. The CDR3 loop spans 16 amino acids. CDR3 in amino acids: CASSYASLRGNGELFF. The CDR3 DNA is TGTGCCAGCAGTTACGCCTCCTTACGGGGTAACGGGGAGCTGTTTTTT.

The V and J genes are TRBV5-1 and TRBJ2-7, with D possibly matching TRBD2 (6 bases). In germline, CDR1 is SGHRS, CDR2 YFSETQ. The CDR3 spans 14 residues. Trimming removed 0 bases from V and 1 base from J, with 8 bases in between. This CDR3 reads CASSLAGVSYEQYF. The CDR3 bases are TGCGCCAGCAGCTTGGCGGGGGTTTCCTACGAGCAGTACTTC.

This clone showed up just a few times. The V call is TRBV7-9, the J call TRBJ1-1; a possible D gene is TRBD1 (5 bases). Trimming took off 5 bases at V and 4 bases at J, with 8 bases between the two ends. Germline V gene data show CDR1 as SEHNR and CDR2 as FQNEAQ (reference sequence). CDR3 length equals 12 residues. CDR3 nucleotides: TGTGCCAGCAGCGACGGGGGCACTGAAGCTTTCTTT. Its translation: CASSDGGTEAFF.

The chain combines TRBV5-6 with TRBJ1-3, with D possibly matching TRBD1 (6 bases). This CDR3 contains 15 residues. Trimming removed 4 bases at V and 2 bases at J, with 13 bases between. Germline CDR1 and CDR2: SGHDT and YYEEEE. In nucleotides, the CDR3 is TGTGCCAGCAGCCGCCGGGACACAACTGGAAACACCATATATTTT. Translated: CASSRRDTTGNTIYF.

V is TRBV7-2 and J is TRBJ2-2, with 12 bases identical to TRBD2. The V segment lost 2 bases and the J segment 4 bases; nucleotides outside the gene matches: 8. Germline V gene sequence: CDR1 SGHTA, CDR2 FQGNSA. The CDR3 is 18 residues long. CDR3 nucleotide sequence: TGTGCCAGCAGCTTATATCTAGCGGGGGGGCCGGGCACCGGGGAGCTGTTTTTT. It codes for CASSLYLAGGPGTGELFF. The entire variable domain, with the rest obtained from reference TRBV7-2 and TRBJ2-2, is as follows: GAGVSQSPSNKVTEKGKDVELRCDPISGHTALYWYRQSLGQGLEFLIYFQGNSAPDKSGLPSDRFSAERTGGSVSTLTIQRTQQEDSAVYLCASSLYLAGGPGTGELFFGEGSRLTVL.

The gene calls are TRBV5-1 and TRBJ2-2, with a weak D call TRBD2 (6 bases). The CDR3 has 15 residues. The V and J ends lost 4 bases and 7 bases respectively, with 17 bases between them. Germline lookup yields CDR1 SGHRS and CDR2 YFSETQ. The CDR3 region has the DNA TGCGCCAGCAGCCTATTCCGGGGCGGGGACGGGGAGCTGTTTTTT. It translates to CASSLFRGGDGELFF.

J is TRBJ1-2 and V is TRBV3-1 (or the pseudogene TRBV3-2); D gene uncertain. CDR1 and CDR2 from the germline V gene are LGHDT and YNNKEL (reference sequence). V was pared by 6 bases and J by 8 bases, with 10 bases between. The CDR3 has 11 amino acids. The CDR3 bases are TGTGCCAGCAGTCGAGCGAACGGCTACACCTTC. Residues: CASSRANGYTF.

The gene calls are TRBV9 and TRBJ2-2; TRBD1 matches at 7 bases. Germline V lookup: CDR1 SGDLS, CDR2 YYNGEE. V trimming: 4 bases; J trimming: 7 bases; junction bases outside the gene matches: 7. The CDR3 loop spans 14 amino acids. The CDR3 DNA sequence: TGTGCCAGCAGCCCCCCCGGGACAGACGGGGAGCTGTTTTTT. Its translation is CASSPPGTDGELFF.

This clone appeared once. The J gene is TRBJ1-5, the V gene TRBV5-6; D is perhaps TRBD1 (6 bases). From germline, CDR1 is SGHDT and CDR2 YYEEEE. The CDR3 is 14 amino acids. V lost 4 bases and J 4 bases, leaving 12 bases between the germline ends. CDR3 bases: TGTGCCAGCAGCCAGGGACATGGGAATCAGCCCCAGCATTTT. This translates into CASSQGHGNQPQHF.

Points on this clone: The germline gene is not matched at one end of the junction; a read error may be the cause. The chain employs TRBV4-3 and TRBJ2-3, with 12 bases lining up with TRBD2. CDR1 is LGHNA and CDR2 is YSLEER in the germline V gene. The CDR3 spans 18 residues. The CDR3 region is CASSQDLGLAGTTGTQYF. DNA for the CDR3: TGCGCCAGCAGCCAAGATTTAGGACTAGCGGGGACCACAGGTACGCAGTATTTT.

Concerning this clone: The same CDR3 is also encoded by other DNA sequences in this sample. This chain joins TRBV4-3 and TRBJ2-2; D not resolved. The CDR3 is made up of 15 amino acids. Trimming removed 4 bases from V and 4 bases from J, with 13 bases in between. The germline gives CDR1 LGHNA, CDR2 YSLEER. CDR3 sequence: CASSRDRSSTGELFF. CDR3 bases: TGCGCCAGCAGCCGAGATAGATCATCCACCGGGGAGCTGTTTTTT.

This clone was found once. The rearrangement uses TRBV4-1 and TRBJ2-1; 7 nucleotides align to TRBD2. There are 17 residues in the CDR3. V was clipped by 1 base and J by 6 bases; unmatched bases: 12. Germline CDR1 reads MGHRA; CDR2 reads YSYEKL. CDR3 region: CASSQGRLAQAINEQFF. CDR3 coding DNA: TGCGCCAGCAGCCAAGGTCGACTAGCCCAGGCCATCAATGAGCAGTTCTTC.

The V and J genes are TRBV7-9 and TRBJ1-1, with TRBD1 matching over 7 bases. V gave up 3 bases and J gave up 8 bases; unmatched junction bases: 3. This CDR3 spans 12 amino acids. Germline V gene sequence: CDR1 SEHNR, CDR2 FQNEAQ (reference sequence). The CDR3 DNA reads as TGTGCCAGCAGCTTTACAGGGGCCGAAGCTTTCTTT. It encodes CASSFTGAEAFF.